Here is one T cell receptor (beta chain) with its context. Its antigen is as yet unknown. Profiling relied on immunoSEQ multiplex PCR, and the TCRdb table lists in-frame clones only, not all of them. The repertoire includes some 33,000 clones, about 93% of them detected once, and roughly 0.19% sits in the top ten. The record originates from a study of monozygotic twins with cystic fibrosis. Study-level points and caveats: Monozygotic CF twins shared more identical nucleotide clonotypes than unrelated patients. Median Simpson clonality of 0.0095 suggested naive T cells predominated. In 13 of 16 pairs, V gene usage was closest to the co-twin's. Age, concordance and disease severity did not associate with shared CDR3 numbers.

The CDR3 runs 15 residues. CDR1 SGHVS and CDR2 FQNEAQ come from the germline V gene. Deletions cut 3 bases from V and 6 bases from J, with 15 bases between. This sequence was found in a boy aged 2-9 years with cystic fibrosis. Sequences were obtained from blood. V is TRBV7-8 and J is TRBJ1-5; D might be TRBD1 (5 bases). The CDR3 nucleotides are TGTGCCAGCAGCTTCATTCAGGGTAACGGTCAGCCCCAGCATTTT. Its protein is CASSFIQGNGQPQHF.